This entry describes one T cell receptor beta chain. Its antigen remains undetermined. Per-base qualities were not stored, and no clone one base away is much larger. This CDR3 is also generated by other DNA sequences in the sample. Via the germline V gene, CDR1 is SNHLY and CDR2 FYNNEI. Trimming removed 7 bases from V and 6 bases from J; the gene matches leave 3 bases unexplained. The CDR3 covers 12 residues, taking in both the cysteine and the phenylalanine. Of the read, only the CDR3 DNA is kept; its 36 bases are in frame from base 1. The donors were healthy, HIV-negative adults with no recently reported acute infections or vaccinations. Every donor was a Caucasian adult residing in Nashville, Tennessee, USA. CD4+ T cells were enriched through magnetic negative selection, after which naive cells were positively selected on CD45RA and the remaining negative fraction served as the memory subset. After blood collection by leukapheresis, PBMCs were isolated using Ficoll-Histopaque density gradient centrifugation and then cryopreserved in the vapor phase of liquid nitrogen. Purity and quantity of every magnetically sorted T cell population were checked by analytical flow cytometry. From each sorted fraction, genomic DNA was isolated and quantified by UV absorbance on a Nanodrop 2000c.

This sample is part of a study of shared clonotypes between healthy human individuals (dated by TCRdb to 2020 to 2021). At the level of the whole study: The cohort included a few men and a couple of women between 18 and 49 years of age. Per donor, three plates each were used for CD4 naive and CD4 memory, two for CD8 naive, and one for CD8 memory. The study deeply sequenced blood TCR repertoires of about 5 healthy adults to estimate repertoire size and the extent of clonotype sharing between individuals. To increase sequencing depth and limit assay-specific biases, different laboratories used diverse techniques to prepare libraries and sequence TCR repertoires. Per donor, leukapheresis produced somewhere between about 0.85 and 10 billion PBMCs. General findings and caveats noted by the study authors: The small number of donors limited the genetic and exposure-history diversity represented. Larger estimated clonotype richness was generally found for naive subsets than for memory subsets. Sampling was restricted to blood, and TCR repertoires in tissues likely differ from the TCR repertoires found in blood. Sharing across a handful of donors was observed for roughly 5.4% of naive CD4, 3.5% of naive CD8, 2% to 2.5% of memory CD4, and roughly 0.4% of memory CD8 clonotypes. Incomplete sequencing was indicated by rarefaction of sorted-subset datasets, despite the large sequencing depth. Higher generation probabilities were observed for clonotypes shared by all four sorted-subset donors than for non-shared clonotypes. Based on pairwise subsampling, the degree of clonotype sharing among donors was expected to be affected by sequencing depth.

Using the deep immunoSEQ assay, multiplex PCR amplified TCR CDR3 regions from genomic DNA. Extracted genomic DNA from each cell subset was spread evenly across all wells of several immunoSEQ 96-well plates, with each plate serving as a replicate. For sorted subsets, each replicate PCR was loaded with roughly 200 ng genomic DNA, equivalent to some 31,000 T cell genomes. The purified libraries were quantified using a Qubit 3.0 fluorometer, sized with a Bioanalyzer 2100, and then quantified again using the KAPA Library Quantification kit. A separate single-read 150-cycle Illumina NextSeq 550 flow cell was used to sequence each immunoSEQ 96-well plate. The paper's processing steps were these. Because the immunoSEQ output held only junctional sequences and lacked quality scores, the filtering could not match the filtering applied to full-length reads. Sequences were annotated with PyIR, a Python wrapper for IgBLAST v1.9, using IMGT germline references to assign V/J genes and CDR3. Reads were filtered out if the reads had weak V/J assignments (E-value above 1e-6), no CDR3, stop codons, out-of-frame junctions, or ambiguous translated residues. V3J clonotypes were defined as sequences sharing the same inferred V gene, J gene, and CDR3 amino acid sequence. To compute the percentage overlap between repertoires, the number of shared unique clonotypes was divided by the size of the smaller repertoire. Three approaches were used to assess repertoire richness: RTK rarefaction, the Chao1 estimator, and Recon v2.1 estimates of unobserved clonotypes. OLGA was used to compute generation probabilities for all TCRbeta clonotypes that the gDNA method yielded from a handful of donors. TCRdb obtained this table from immuneACCESS and retained in-frame rearrangements with V and J assigned. These tables miss some clones; where compared with another copy, unresolved V genes account for less than half of the shortfall, and the remainder is unexplained. V and J calls and clone size are as listed in that table; D and trimming were resolved from the DNA. The sample has roughly 2.5 million clones on record, about 92% of them singletons. Together, the top ten hold 0.13% to 0.15% of the sample.

Material for sequencing was naive CD4+ T cells sorted from blood. The cell subset or site label corresponds to: CD45RA+ positively selected. The receptor was isolated from a man aged 18 to 30 in good health. The chain was built from TRBV2 and TRBJ1-2; 9 bases in the middle match TRBD1. CDR3 reads: CASTRTGDGYTF. The base sequence is TGTGCCAGCACCAGGACAGGGGATGGCTACACCTTC.